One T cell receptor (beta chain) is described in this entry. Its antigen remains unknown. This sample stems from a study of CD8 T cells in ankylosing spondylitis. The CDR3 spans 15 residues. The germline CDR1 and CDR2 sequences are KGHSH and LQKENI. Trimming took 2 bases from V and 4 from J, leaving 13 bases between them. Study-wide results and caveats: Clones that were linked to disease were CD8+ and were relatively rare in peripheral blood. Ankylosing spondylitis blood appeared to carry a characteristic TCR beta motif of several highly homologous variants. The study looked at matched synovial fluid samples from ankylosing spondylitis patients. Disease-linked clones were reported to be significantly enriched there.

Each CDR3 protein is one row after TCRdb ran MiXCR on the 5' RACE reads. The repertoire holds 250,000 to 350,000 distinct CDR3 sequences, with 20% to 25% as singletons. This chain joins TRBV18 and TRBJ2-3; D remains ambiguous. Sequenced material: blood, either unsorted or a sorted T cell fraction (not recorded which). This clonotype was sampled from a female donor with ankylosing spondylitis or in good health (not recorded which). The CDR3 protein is CASSPGQAAPDTQYF. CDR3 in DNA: TGTGCCAGCTCACCAGGGCAGGCTGCCCCAGATACGCAGTATTTT.